The table lists the clone carrying this T cell receptor (beta chain) with a count of one. The antigen is unknown. The data derive from a study of cytotoxic CD8 clonotypes in ibrutinib-treated CLL. Study context: Across the patients, roughly 10 were relapsed/refractory, more than 14 treatment-naive and some 17 IGHV unmutated. Response sampling took place at median approximately eleven months of treatment, range 6 to 36. Overall study results and limits: Pretreatment clonality was elevated relative to age-matched healthy donors and paralleled circulating CD8+ T-cell counts. Having risen at ibrutinib response, clonality had fallen back toward baseline by progression.

This CDR3 spans 13 amino acids. V was shortened by 10 bases and J by 1 base, with 11 bases between the two germline ends. Germline V gene lookup returns CDR1 SEHNR and CDR2 FQNEAQ (reference sequence). This table comes from immunoSEQ multiplex PCR, and its TCRdb copy is limited to in-frame clones, with some not included. The table shows 90,000 to 95,000 clones, with roughly four fifths occurring only once. This sequence was found in a human donor with chronic lymphocytic leukemia. Sequencing was performed on PBMCs, taken after 24 months of ibrutinib treatment. The genes are TRBV7-9 and TRBJ2-4; D gene unclear. CDR3 loop: CATTDWAKNIQYF. Here the CDR3 DNA reads TGTGCCACCACGGATTGGGCCAAAAACATTCAGTACTTC. The full variable domain, rest sourced from reference TRBV7-9 and TRBJ2-4, is DTGVSQNPRHKITKRGQNVTFRCDPISEHNRLYWYRQTLGQGPEFLTYFQNEAQLEKSRLLSDRFSAERPKGSFSTLEIQRTEQGDSAMYLCATTDWAKNIQYFGAGTRLSVL.